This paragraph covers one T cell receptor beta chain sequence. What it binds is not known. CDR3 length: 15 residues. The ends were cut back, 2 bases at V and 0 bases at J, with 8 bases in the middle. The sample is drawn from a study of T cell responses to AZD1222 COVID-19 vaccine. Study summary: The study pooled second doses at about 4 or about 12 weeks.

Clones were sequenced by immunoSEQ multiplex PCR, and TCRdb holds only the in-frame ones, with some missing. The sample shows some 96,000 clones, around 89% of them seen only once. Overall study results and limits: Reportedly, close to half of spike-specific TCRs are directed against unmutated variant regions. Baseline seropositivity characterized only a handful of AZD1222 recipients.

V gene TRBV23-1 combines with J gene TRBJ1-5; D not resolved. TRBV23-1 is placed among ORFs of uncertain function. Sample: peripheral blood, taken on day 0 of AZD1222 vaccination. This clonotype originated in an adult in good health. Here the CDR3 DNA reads TGCGCCAGCAGTCAACGTGGTTATAGCAATCAGCCCCAGCATTTT. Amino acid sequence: CASSQRGYSNQPQHF.